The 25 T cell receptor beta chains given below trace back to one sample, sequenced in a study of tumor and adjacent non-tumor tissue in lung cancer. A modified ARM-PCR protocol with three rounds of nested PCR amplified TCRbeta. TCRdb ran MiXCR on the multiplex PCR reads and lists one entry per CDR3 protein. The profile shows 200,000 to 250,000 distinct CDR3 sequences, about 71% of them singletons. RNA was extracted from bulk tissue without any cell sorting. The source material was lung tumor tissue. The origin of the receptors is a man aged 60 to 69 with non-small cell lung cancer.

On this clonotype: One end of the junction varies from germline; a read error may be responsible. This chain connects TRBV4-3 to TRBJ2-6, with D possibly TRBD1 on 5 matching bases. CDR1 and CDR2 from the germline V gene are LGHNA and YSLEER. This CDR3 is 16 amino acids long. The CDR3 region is CAGSQEALSGANVLNF. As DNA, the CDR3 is TGCGCCGGCAGCCAAGAGGCGTTGTCTGGGGCCAACGTCCTGAATTTC.

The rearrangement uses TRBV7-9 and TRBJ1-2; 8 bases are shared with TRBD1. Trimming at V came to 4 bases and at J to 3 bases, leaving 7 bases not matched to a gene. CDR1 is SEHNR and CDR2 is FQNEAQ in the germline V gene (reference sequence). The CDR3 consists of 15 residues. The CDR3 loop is CASSSRDRLDYGYTF. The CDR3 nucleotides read TGTGCCAGCAGCTCTCGGGACAGGTTAGACTATGGCTACACCTTC. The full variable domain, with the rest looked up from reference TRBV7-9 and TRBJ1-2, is DTGVSQNPRHKITKRGQNVTFRCDPISEHNRLYWYRQTLGQGPEFLTYFQNEAQLEKSRLLSDRFSAERPKGSFSTLEIQRTEQGDSAMYLCASSSRDRLDYGYTFGSGTRLTVV.

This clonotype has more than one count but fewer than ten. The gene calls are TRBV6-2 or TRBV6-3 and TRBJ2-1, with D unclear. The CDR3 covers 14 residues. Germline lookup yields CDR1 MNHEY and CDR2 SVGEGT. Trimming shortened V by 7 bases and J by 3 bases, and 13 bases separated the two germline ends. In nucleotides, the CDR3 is TGTGCCAGCACCGGCAGGAATCTCTACAATGAGCAGTTCTTC. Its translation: CASTGRNLYNEQFF.

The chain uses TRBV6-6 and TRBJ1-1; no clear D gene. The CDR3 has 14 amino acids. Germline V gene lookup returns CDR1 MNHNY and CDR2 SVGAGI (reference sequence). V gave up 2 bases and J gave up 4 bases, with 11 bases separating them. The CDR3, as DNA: TGTGCCAGCAGTTACGAAGGAGCAGCCACTGAAGCTTTCTTT. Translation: CASSYEGAATEAFF.

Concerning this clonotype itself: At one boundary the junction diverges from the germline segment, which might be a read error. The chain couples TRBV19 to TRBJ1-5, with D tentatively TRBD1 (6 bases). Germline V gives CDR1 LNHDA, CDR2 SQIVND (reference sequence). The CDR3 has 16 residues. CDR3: CASRPGQFDSNQPQHF. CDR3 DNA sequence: TGTGCCAGTAGACCTGGACAGTTCGATAGCAATCAGCCTCAGCATTTT.

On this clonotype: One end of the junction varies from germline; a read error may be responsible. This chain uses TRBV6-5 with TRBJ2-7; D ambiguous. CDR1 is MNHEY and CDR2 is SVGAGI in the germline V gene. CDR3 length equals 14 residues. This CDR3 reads CASSYGAGVYKQYF. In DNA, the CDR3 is TGTGCCAGCAGTTACGGAGCAGGCGTCTACAAGCAGTACTTC.

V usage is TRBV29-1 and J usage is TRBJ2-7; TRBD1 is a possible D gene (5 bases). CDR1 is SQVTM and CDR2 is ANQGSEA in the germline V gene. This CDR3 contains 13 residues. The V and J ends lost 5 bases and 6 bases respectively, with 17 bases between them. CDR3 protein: CSVSRTQGSEQYF. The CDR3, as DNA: TGCAGCGTTTCGCGGACACAAGGGTCCGAGCAGTACTTC.

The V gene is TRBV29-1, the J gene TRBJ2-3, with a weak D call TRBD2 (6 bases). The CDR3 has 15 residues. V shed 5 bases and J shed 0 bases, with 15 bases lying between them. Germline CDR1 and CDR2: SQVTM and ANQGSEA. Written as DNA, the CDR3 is TGCAGCGTTATTCGGGGGACCCGTAGCACAGATACGCAGTATTTT. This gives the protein CSVIRGTRSTDTQYF.

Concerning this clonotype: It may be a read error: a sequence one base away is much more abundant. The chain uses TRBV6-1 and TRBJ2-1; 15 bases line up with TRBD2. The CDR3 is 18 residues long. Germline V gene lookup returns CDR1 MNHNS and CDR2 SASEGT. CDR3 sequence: CASSFYRTSGRGYIEQFF. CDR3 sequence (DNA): TGTGCCAGCAGTTTCTATAGGACTAGCGGGAGGGGTTACATTGAGCAGTTCTTC.

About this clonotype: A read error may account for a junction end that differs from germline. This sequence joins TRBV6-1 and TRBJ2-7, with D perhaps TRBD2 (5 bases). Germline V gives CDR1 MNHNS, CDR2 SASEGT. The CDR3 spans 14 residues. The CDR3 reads CVSSGARRGAEQYF. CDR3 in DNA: TGTGTCAGCAGTGGAGCGCGTCGGGGAGCCGAGCAGTACTTC.

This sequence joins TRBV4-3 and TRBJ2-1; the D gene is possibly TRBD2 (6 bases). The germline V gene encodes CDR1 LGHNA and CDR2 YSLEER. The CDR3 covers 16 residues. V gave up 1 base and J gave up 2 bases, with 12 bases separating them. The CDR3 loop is CASSQVGGGPYNEQFF. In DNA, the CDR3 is TGCGCCAGCAGCCAAGTAGGAGGAGGGCCCTACAATGAGCAGTTCTTC.

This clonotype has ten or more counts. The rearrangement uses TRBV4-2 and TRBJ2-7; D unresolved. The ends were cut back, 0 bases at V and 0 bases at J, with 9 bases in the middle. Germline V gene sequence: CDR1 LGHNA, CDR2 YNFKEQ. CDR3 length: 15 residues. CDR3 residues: CASSQDPSSSYEQYF. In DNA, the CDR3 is TGTGCCAGCAGCCAAGATCCTTCGAGCTCCTACGAGCAGTACTTC.

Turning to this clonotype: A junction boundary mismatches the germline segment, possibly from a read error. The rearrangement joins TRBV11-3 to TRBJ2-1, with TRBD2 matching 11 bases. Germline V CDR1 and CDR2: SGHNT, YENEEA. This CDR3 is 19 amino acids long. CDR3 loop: CASSLNRTRSGRAYNEQFF. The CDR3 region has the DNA TGTGCCAGCAGCTTAAACCGTACCCGTAGCGGGAGGGCCTACAACGAGCAGTTCTTC.

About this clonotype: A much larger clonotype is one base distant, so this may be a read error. The CDR3 sequence is CASSFPGGLYGYTF. The CDR3 DNA is TGTGCCAGCAGTTTCCCGGGGGGGTTGTATGGCTACACCTTC. The chain recombines TRBV28 with TRBJ1-2; TRBD1 is a possible D gene (5 bases). Germline V lookup: CDR1 MDHEN, CDR2 SYDVKM. The CDR3 extends over 14 amino acids. Trimming pared 3 bases from V and 5 bases from J, leaving 13 bases between.

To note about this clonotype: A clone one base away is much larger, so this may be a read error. CDR3 sequence (DNA): TGCAGCGTTCTCCCCAGGACCTATGGCTGCACCTTC. Its protein product is CSVLPRTYGCTF. The rearrangement joins TRBV29-1 to TRBJ1-2, with D uncertain. Germline V gene lookup returns CDR1 SQVTM and CDR2 ANQGSEA. The CDR3 spans 12 residues.

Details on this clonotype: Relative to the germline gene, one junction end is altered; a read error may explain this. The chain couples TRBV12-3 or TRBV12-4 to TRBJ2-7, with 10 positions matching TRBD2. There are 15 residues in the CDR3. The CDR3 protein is CANSLLPLAGVEQYF. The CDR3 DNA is TGTGCCAACAGTTTACTCCCTCTAGCGGGAGTCGAGCAGTACTTC.

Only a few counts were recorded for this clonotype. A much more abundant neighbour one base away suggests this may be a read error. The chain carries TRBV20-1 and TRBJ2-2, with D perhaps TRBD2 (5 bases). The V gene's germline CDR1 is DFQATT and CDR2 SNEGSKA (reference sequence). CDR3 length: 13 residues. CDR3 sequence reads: CSTRDSPSGELFF. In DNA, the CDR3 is TGCAGTACTAGAGACTCGCCTAGCGGGGAGCTGTTTTTT.

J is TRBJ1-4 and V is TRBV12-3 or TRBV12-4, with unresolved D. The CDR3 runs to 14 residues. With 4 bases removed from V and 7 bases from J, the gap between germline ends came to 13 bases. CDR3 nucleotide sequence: TGTGCCAGCAGTTATTGGCAACGAGGTGAAAAACTGTTTTTT. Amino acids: CASSYWQRGEKLFF.

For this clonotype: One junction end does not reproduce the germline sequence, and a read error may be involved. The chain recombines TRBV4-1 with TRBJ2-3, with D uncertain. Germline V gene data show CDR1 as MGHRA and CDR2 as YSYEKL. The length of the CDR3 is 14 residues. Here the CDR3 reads CVSSQDRSTDMQYF. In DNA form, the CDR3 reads TGCGTCAGCAGCCAAGACCGGAGTACAGATATGCAGTATTTT.

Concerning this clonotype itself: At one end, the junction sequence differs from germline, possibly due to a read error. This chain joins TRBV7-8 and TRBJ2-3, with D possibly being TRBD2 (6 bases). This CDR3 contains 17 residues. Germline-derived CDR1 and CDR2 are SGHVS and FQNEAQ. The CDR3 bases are TGTTCCAGCAGCTTAGCGTTGCGCGGGTCCCGGGGGGATACGCAGTATTTT. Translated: CSSSLALRGSRGDTQYF.

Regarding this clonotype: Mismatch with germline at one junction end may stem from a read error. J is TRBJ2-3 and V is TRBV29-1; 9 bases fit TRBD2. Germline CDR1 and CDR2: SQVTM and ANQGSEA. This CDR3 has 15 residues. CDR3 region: CSVEGQAGGTDTQYF. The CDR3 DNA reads TGCAGCGTTGAGGGACAAGCGGGGGGCACAGATACTCAGTATTTT.

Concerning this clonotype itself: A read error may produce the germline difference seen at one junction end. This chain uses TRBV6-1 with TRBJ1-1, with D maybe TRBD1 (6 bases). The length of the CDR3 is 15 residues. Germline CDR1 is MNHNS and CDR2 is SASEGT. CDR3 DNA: TGTGCCAGCACGCCTGACAGGTACGGATTCGCTGAAGCTTCCTTT. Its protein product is CASTPDRYGFAEASF.

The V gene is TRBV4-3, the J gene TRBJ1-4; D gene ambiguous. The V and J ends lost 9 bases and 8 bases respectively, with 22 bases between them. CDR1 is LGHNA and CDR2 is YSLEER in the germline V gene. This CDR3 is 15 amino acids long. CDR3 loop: CASTQDTETREKLFF. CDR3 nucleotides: TGCGCCAGTACCCAAGATACGGAGACTAGAGAAAAACTGTTTTTT.

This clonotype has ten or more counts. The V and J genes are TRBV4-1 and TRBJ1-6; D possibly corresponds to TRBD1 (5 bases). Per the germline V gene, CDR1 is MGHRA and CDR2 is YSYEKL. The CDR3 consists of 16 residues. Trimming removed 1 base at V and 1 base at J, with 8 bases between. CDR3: CASSQGGASYNSPLHF. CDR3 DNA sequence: TGCGCCAGCAGCCAAGGAGGGGCATCCTATAATTCACCCCTCCACTTT.

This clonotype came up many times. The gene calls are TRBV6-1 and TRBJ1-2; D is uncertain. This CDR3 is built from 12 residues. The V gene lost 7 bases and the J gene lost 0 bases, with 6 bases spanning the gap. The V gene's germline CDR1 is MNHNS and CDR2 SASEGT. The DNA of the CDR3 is TGTGCCAGCAATCCGTCTAACTATGGCTACACCTTC. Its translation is CASNPSNYGYTF.